Following are 5 T cell receptor beta chains from one sample sequenced in a study of radiation and T cells in renal cell carcinoma. Sample time point: baseline pretreatment blood. Documented treatment: 15 Gy SBRT to primary tumor, nephrectomy 4 weeks later. The method was immunoSEQ multiplex PCR; TCRdb's version includes in-frame clones alone and lacks a portion of them. The sample holds 100,000 to 150,000 clones, around 84% seen once. Specimen: blood, collected from a patient whose treatment included radiotherapy and nephrectomy. The receptors originated from a woman between 55 and 75 years old with renal cell carcinoma.

V and J are TRBV9 and TRBJ2-1; 7 nucleotides line up with TRBD2. V gave up 3 bases and J gave up 14 bases; unmatched junction bases: 11. From germline, CDR1 is SGDLS and CDR2 YYNGEE. The CDR3 extends over 13 amino acids. CDR3 sequence reads: CASSGTRAGVEFF. CDR3 nucleotides: TGTGCCAGCAGCGGGACTAGGGCGGGAGTTGAGTTCTTC.

V usage is TRBV11-3 and J usage is TRBJ2-1; D may match TRBD1 or TRBD2 (5 bases each). CDR3 length: 15 residues. CDR1 and CDR2 from the germline V gene are SGHNT and YENEEA. V was shortened by 1 base and J by 0 bases, with 7 bases between the two germline ends. The CDR3 DNA reads as TGTGCCAGCAGCTTAGGGGACGGCTCCTACAATGAGCAGTTCTTC. Amino acid sequence: CASSLGDGSYNEQFF.

This chain joins TRBV27 and TRBJ1-2; TRBD1 matches at 9 bases. The germline CDR1 and CDR2 sequences are MNHEY and SMNVEV (reference sequence). The ends lost 4 bases at V and 1 base at J; junction bases unmatched: 4. The CDR3 runs 15 residues. The CDR3 DNA is TGTGCCAGCAGTTCGTACAGGGGGCATAACTATGGCTACACCTTC. Translated: CASSSYRGHNYGYTF.

The rearrangement uses TRBV28 and TRBJ2-1, with 8 nucleotides matching TRBD1. The CDR3 has 14 residues. The germline gives CDR1 MDHEN, CDR2 SYDVKM. The V gene end was trimmed by 4 bases and the J gene end by 3 bases; junction bases not matched to a gene: 2. The CDR3 coding sequence is TGTGCCAGCAGTTGGGGACAGGTCTACAATGAGCAGTTCTTC. Translating gives CASSWGQVYNEQFF.

The chain joins TRBV5-1 to TRBJ1-6; TRBD1 might be the D (6 bases). V gave up 0 bases and J gave up 5 bases, with 9 bases separating them. The germline V gene has CDR1 SGHRS and CDR2 YFSETQ. The CDR3 totals 15 residues. CDR3 DNA: TGCGCCAGCAGCTTGGACGGACAGAATAATTCACCCCTCCACTTT. Translating it yields CASSLDGQNNSPLHF.